This T cell receptor (beta chain) was captured in a study of B cell selection in AIRE deficiency (dated by TCRdb to between 2018 and 2020). For the wider study: Researchers compared the TCRbeta repertoires of sorted blood CD4+ conventional T cells and regulatory T cells from AIRE-deficient patients with the corresponding repertoires from healthy controls. The TCR-sequenced cohort comprised about 5 AIRE-deficient APECED patients and about 5 healthy control donors. What the study reported, not specific to this receptor: TCRBV gene usage, CDR3 length and TCR diversity in Tconv and Treg cells from AIRE-deficient patients were found to be similar to those in cells from healthy donors. Sequencing covered only TCRbeta chains, and more than 30% of shared healthy-donor Treg sequences were also present in healthy Tconv, possibly due to differing TCRalpha chains. Roughly 30% of the Treg TCRbeta sequences shared among healthy donors were detected in patient Tconv cells, suggesting that Treg-biased clones are diverted into the Tconv compartment. Shared Treg sequences had shorter CDR3s, reflecting a bias toward rearrangements with few non-templated nucleotide insertions. Among approximately 3,400 shared Treg TCRbeta sequences, roughly 30% were shared exclusively by healthy donors and roughly 9% exclusively by patients, which suggests that Treg selection is less efficient in the absence of AIRE.

Turning to this clone: What antigen it recognizes has not been identified. Base qualities are not provided; no much larger clone lies one nucleotide away.

From a lookup of the germline V gene (reference sequence), CDR1 and CDR2 are SEHNR and FQNEAQ. V is pared back by 5 bases and J by 4 bases, with 17 bases lying between the germline termini. CDR3 length: 15 amino acids, cysteine to phenylalanine. Only CDR3 DNA is held: 45 bases, read in frame from base 1. CD4+CD127+ cells were sorted as the conventional CD4 T cell population. The AIRE-deficient patients had APECED syndrome. A FACSAria flow cytometer was used to sort the Tconv and Treg cells intended for TCRbeta sequencing. Sorted cells were collected into 5-ml round-bottom polystyrene tubes, and dry cell pellets were frozen at -80°C before sequencing. The immunoSEQ platform was used for TCRbeta chain sequencing. From the authors' description of their analysis: Pooled conventional T cell repertoires yielded roughly 9.9x10^4 distinct in-frame TCRbeta sequences from patients and 130,000 to 150,000 from healthy donors. Public Treg TCRbeta sequences were defined as those shared by two or more individuals and were then searched for in Tconv repertoires. Group differences were tested with Mann-Whitney U tests and Bonferroni-Dunn correction in GraphPad Prism 7.03. The clones in this table, taken by TCRdb from immuneACCESS, are in-frame only. Not every clone is retained; where verified, under half of the shortfall comes from an unresolved V gene, and the cause of the rest is unknown. V, J and clone size reflect that table, while D and trimming were determined from the DNA. For this sample the table gives tens of thousands of clones, of which more than 95% were detected only once. Around 0.31% of the sample lies in the top ten.

This clonotype originated in a human donor with AIRE deficiency. The sequence links TRBV7-9 to TRBJ2-5; the D assignment is uncertain and may be TRBD1 or TRBD2, with 5 bases supporting each. Sequencing was done on a sample of conventional CD4+ T cells sorted from PBMCs. The CDR3 corresponds to CASSPRRVAGETQYF. The bases are TGTGCCAGCAGCCCCCGCAGGGTCGCGGGAGAGACCCAGTACTTC.